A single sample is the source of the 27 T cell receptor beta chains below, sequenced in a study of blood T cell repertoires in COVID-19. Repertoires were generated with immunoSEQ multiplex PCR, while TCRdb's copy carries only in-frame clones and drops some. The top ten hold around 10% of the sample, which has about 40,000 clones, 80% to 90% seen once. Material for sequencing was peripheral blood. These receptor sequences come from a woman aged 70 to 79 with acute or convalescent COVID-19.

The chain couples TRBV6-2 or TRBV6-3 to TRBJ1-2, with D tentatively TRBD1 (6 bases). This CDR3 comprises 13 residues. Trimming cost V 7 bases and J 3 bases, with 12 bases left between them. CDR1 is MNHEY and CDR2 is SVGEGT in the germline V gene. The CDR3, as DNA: TGTGCCAGCACCCCGGACAGTTACTATGGCTACACCTTC. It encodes CASTPDSYYGYTF.

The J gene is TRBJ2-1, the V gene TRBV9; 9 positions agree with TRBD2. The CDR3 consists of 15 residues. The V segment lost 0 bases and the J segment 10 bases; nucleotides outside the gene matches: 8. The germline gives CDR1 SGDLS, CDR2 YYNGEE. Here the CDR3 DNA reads TGTGCCAGCAGCGTAGTCGTAGCGGGAGAGGGAGAGCAGTTCTTC. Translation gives CASSVVVAGEGEQFF.

The CDR3 loop is CASSFWTGGTETQYF. The DNA for the CDR3 is TGCGCCAGCAGCTTTTGGACGGGGGGCACGGAGACCCAGTACTTC. This chain connects TRBV5-1 to TRBJ2-5, with a tentative D call TRBD2 (7 bases). This CDR3 region has 15 residues. V lost 2 bases, J lost 5 bases, and 16 bases lay in between. Germline V CDR1 and CDR2: SGHRS, YFSETQ.

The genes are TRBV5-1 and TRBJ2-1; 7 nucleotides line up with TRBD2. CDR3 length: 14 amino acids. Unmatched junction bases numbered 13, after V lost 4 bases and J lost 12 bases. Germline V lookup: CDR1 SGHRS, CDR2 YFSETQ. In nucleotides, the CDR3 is TGCGCCAGCAGCCCGGGACTACAATGGGGTGTGCAGTTCTTC. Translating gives CASSPGLQWGVQFF. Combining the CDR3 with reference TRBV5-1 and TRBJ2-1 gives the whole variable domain KAGVTQTPRYLIKTRGQQVTLSCSPISGHRSVSWYQQTPGQGLQFLFEYFSETQRNKGNFPGRFSGRQFSNSRSEMNVSTLELGDSALYLCASSPGLQWGVQFFGPGTRLTVL.

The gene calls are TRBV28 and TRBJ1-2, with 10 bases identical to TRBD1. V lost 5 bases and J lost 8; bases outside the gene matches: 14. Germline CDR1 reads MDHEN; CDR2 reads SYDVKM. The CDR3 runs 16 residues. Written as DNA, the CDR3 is TGTGCCAGCAGTCCTCCGGTTATGACAGGGGGCGGCGGCTACACCTTC. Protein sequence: CASSPPVMTGGGGYTF.

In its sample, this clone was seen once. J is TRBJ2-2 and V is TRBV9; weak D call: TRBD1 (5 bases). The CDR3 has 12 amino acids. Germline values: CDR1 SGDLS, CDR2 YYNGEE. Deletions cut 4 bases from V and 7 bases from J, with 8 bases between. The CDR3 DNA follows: TGTGCCAGCAGCCCCGACAGCGGGGAGCTGTTTTTT. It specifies CASSPDSGELFF.

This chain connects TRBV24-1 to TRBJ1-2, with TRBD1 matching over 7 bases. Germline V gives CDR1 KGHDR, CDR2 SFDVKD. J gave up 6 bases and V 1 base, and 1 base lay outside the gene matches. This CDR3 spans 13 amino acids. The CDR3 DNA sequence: TGTGCCACCAGTGATTTCACAGGGGATGGCTACACCTTC. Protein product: CATSDFTGDGYTF.

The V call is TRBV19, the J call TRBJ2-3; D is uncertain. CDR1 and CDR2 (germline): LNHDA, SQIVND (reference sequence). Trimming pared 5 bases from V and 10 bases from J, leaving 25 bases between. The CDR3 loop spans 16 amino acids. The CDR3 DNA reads TGTGCCAGTAGTCTCAAGCCGTTTCTCGGTCTTTCGGCGCAGTATTTT. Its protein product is CASSLKPFLGLSAQYF.

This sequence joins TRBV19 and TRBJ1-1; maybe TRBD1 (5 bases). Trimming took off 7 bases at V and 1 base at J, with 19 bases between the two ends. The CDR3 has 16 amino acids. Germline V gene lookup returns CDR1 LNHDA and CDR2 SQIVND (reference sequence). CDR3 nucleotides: TGTGCCAGTACATCCTTTGCTCCCAGGGAGAACACTGAAGCTTTCTTT. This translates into CASTSFAPRENTEAFF.

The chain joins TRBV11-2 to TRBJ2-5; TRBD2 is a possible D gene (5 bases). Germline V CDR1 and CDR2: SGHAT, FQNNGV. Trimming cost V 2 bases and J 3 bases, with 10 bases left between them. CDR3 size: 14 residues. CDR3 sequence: CASSLIQTKETQYF. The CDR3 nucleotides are TGTGCCAGCAGCTTAATACAGACTAAAGAGACCCAGTACTTC.

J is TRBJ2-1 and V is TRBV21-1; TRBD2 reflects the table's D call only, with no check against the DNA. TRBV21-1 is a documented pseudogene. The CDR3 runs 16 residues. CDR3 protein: CASSAHPSGSYNEQFF. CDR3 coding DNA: TGTGCCAGCAGCGCGCACCCTAGCGGCTCCTACAATGAGCAGTTCTTC.

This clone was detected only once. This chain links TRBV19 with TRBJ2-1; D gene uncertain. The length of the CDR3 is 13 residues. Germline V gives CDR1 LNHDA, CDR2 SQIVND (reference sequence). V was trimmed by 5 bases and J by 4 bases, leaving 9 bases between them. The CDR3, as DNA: TGTGCCAGTAGTTTTCAACAATACAATGAGCAGTTCTTC. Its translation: CASSFQQYNEQFF.

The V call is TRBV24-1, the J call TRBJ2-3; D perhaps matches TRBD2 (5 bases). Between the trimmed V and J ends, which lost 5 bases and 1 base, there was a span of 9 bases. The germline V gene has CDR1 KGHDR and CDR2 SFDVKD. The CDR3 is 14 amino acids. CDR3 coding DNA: TGTGCCACCAGTGTTGAGGGAGGCACAGATACGCAGTATTTT. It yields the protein CATSVEGGTDTQYF.

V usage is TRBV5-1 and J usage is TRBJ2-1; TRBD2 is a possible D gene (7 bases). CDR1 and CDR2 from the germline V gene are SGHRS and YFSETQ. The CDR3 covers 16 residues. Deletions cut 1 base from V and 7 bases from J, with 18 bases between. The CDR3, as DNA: TGCGCCAGCAGCTTGTCTCGCGGGGGCTCTGGGAATGAGCAGTTCTTC. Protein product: CASSLSRGGSGNEQFF.

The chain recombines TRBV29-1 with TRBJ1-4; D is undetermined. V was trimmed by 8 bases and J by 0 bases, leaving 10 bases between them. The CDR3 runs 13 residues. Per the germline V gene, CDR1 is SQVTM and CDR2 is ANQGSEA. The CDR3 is CSYSGATNEKLFF. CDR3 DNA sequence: TGCAGCTATTCTGGAGCAACTAATGAAAAACTGTTTTTT.

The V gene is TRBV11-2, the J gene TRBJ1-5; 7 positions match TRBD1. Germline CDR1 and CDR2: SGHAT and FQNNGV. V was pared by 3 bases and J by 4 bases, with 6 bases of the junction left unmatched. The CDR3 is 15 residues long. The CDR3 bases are TGTGCCAGCAGCTTTGGAGGGACAGAAAATCAGCCCCAGCATTTT. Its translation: CASSFGGTENQPQHF.

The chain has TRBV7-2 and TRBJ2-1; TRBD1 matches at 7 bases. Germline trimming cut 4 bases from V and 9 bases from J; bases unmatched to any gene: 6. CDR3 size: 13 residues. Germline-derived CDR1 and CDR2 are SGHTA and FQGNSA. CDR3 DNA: TGTGCCAGCAGCTATTCAGGACAGGTTGAGCAGTTCTTC. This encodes CASSYSGQVEQFF. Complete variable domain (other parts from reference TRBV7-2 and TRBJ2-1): GAGVSQSPSNKVTEKGKDVELRCDPISGHTALYWYRQSLGQGLEFLIYFQGNSAPDKSGLPSDRFSAERTGGSVSTLTIQRTQQEDSAVYLCASSYSGQVEQFFGPGTRLTVL.

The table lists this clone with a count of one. The CDR3 spells CASGPGQSTDTQYF. CDR3 nucleotides: TGTGCTAGTGGTCCTGGACAGAGCACAGATACGCAGTATTTT. The J gene is TRBJ2-3, the V gene TRBV12-5, with a weak D call TRBD1 (6 bases). The CDR3 contains 14 residues. Germline CDR1 reads LGHNT; CDR2 reads FRNRAP. V gave up 5 bases and J gave up 0 bases, with 9 bases separating them.

Here the CDR3 reads CATSDPRRSNEKLFF. The CDR3 bases are TGTGCCACCAGTGACCCAAGACGGAGTAATGAAAAACTGTTTTTT. The chain has TRBV24-1 and TRBJ1-4; D is ambiguous. The V and J ends lost 4 bases and 4 bases respectively, with 12 bases between them. The germline gives CDR1 KGHDR, CDR2 SFDVKD. The CDR3 has 15 amino acids.

The CDR3 protein is CASSFNSGANVLTF. CDR3 in DNA: TGTGCCAGCAGTTTCAACTCTGGGGCCAACGTCCTGACTTTC. The chain carries TRBV3-1 (or the pseudogene TRBV3-2) and TRBJ2-6; D unclear. The germline CDR1 and CDR2 sequences are LGHDT and YNNKEL (reference sequence). V lost 6 bases and J 0 bases, leaving 6 bases between the germline ends. The CDR3 runs to 14 residues.

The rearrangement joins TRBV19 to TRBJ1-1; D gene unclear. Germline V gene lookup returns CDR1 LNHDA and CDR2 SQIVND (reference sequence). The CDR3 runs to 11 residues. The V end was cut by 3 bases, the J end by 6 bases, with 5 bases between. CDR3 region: CASSISAEAFF. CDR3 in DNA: TGTGCCAGTAGTATTTCGGCTGAAGCTTTCTTT.

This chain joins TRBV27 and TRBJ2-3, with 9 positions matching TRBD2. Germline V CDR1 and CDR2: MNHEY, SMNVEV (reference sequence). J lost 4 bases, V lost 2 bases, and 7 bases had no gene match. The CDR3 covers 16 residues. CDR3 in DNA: TGTGCCAGCAGTTTAAGCGGGGCGGGAGGGCCAGATACGCAGTATTTT. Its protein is CASSLSGAGGPDTQYF.

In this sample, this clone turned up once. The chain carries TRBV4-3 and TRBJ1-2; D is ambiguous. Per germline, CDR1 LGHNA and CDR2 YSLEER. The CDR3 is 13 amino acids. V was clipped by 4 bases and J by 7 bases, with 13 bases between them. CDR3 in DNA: TGCGCCAGCAGCCCCTCCCAGTGGTTTGGCTACACCTTC. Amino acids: CASSPSQWFGYTF.

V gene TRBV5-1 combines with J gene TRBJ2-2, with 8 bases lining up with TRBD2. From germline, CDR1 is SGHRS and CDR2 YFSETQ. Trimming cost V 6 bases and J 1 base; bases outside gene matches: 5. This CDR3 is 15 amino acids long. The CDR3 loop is CASNKGLENTGELFF. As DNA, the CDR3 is TGCGCCAGCAATAAGGGACTAGAGAACACCGGGGAGCTGTTTTTT.

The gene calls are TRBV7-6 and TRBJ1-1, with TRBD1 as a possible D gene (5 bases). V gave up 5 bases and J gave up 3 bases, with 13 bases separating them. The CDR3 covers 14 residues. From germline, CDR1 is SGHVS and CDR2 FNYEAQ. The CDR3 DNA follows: TGTGCCAGCAGCGAGGACACAGAAGACACTGAAGCTTTCTTT. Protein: CASSEDTEDTEAFF. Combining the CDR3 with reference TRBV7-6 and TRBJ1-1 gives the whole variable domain GAGVSQSPRYKVTKRGQDVALRCDPISGHVSLYWYRQALGQGPEFLTYFNYEAQQDKSGLPNDRFSAERPEGSISTLTIQRTEQRDSAMYRCASSEDTEDTEAFFGQGTRLTVV.

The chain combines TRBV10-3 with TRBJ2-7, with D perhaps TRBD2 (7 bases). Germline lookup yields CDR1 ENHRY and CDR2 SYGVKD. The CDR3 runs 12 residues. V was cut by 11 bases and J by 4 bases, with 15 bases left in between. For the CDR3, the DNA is TGTGCCGCCGTAGGGGGGGGATACGAGCAGTACGTC. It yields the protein CAAVGGGYEQYV.

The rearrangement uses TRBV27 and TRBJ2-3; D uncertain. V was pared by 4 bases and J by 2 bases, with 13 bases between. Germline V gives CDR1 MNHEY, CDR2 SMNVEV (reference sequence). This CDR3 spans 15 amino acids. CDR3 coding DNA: TGTGCCAGCAGTTCGCTTAGTGAAGTCACAGATACGCAGTATTTT. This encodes CASSSLSEVTDTQYF.